This is a list of T cell receptor beta chains from one sample in a study of T cells in Graves' hyperthyroidism and ophthalmopathy. One entry per CDR3 protein, called by TCRdb with MiXCR from the multiplex PCR reads. In the table there are around 350,000 distinct CDR3 sequences, roughly 19% of which are singletons. Sequencing used blood. These receptors all stem from a woman younger than 35 with Graves' hyperthyroidism. Each CDR3 is given with its conserved first and last residue. D genes are given only for firm matches. Size tells how often a clone was seen (once, few, many) or the class of an expanded clone, and some rows leave it out.

V,D,J,size,DNA,CDR3
TRBV12-3/TRBV12-4,TRBD1,TRBJ2-6,many,TGTGCCAGCACCCCGGGACAGGGGGCCTCTGGGGCCAACGTCCTGACTTTC,CASTPGQGASGANVLTF
TRBV11-2,NA,TRBJ1-1,many,TGTGCCAGCAGCCTGAAGAGCACTGAAGCTTTCTTT,CASSLKSTEAFF
TRBV4-1,NA,TRBJ2-4,few,TGCGCCAGCAGCCATCCCCCTCGTAAAAACATTCAGTACTTC,CASSHPPRKNIQYF
TRBV30,TRBD2,TRBJ2-2,NA,TGTGCCTGGAGTGTATGGGGGGGGAACACCGGGGAGCTGTTTTTT,CAWSVWGGNTGELFF
TRBV20-1,TRBD1,TRBJ1-1,many,TGCAGTGCTCGATGGGACAGGGGGCATACTGAAGCTTTCTTT,CSARWDRGHTEAFF
TRBV12-5,NA,TRBJ1-1,NA,TGTGCTAGTGGTTTGACCCCACCAGTGAACACTGAAGCTTTCTTT,CASGLTPPVNTEAFF
TRBV24-1,NA,TRBJ1-3,many,TGTGCCACCAGGGGCTCTGGAAACACCATATATTTT,CATRGSGNTIYF
TRBV30,TRBD1,TRBJ1-5,many,TGTGCCTGGACGCCCGACAGGGCGCAGCCCCAGCATTTT,CAWTPDRAQPQHF
TRBV24-1,TRBD1,TRBJ2-7,NA,TGTGCCACCAGTGACCCGGGACAGGGTGACTACGAGCAGTACTTC,CATSDPGQGDYEQYF
TRBV9,NA,TRBJ1-1,NA,TGTGCCAGCAGCCCCTACTGGAGCTTTAGGGTGAACACTGAAGCTTTCTTT,CASSPYWSFRVNTEAFF
TRBV6-2/TRBV6-3,TRBD1,TRBJ2-7,many,TGTGCCAGCACTTCAGGGGGCCGGGGCGAGCAGTACTTC,CASTSGGRGEQYF
TRBV25-1,TRBD1,TRBJ1-2,NA,TGTGCCAGCAGTGAACGACAGGGGGGAAACTATGGCTACACCTTC,CASSERQGGNYGYTF
TRBV2,NA,TRBJ2-7,many,TGTGCCAGCAGGGCCGAACCCTACGAGCAGTACTTC,CASRAEPYEQYF
TRBV9,NA,TRBJ2-4,NA,TGTGCCAGCAGTGTGCAGGGTTTTATTGGGGACATTCAGTACTTC,CASSVQGFIGDIQYF